One and the same sample provided the 27 T cell receptor beta chains below, sequenced in a study of beta chain features in type 1 diabetes. Reverse transcribing all isolated RNA meant expressed TCRB transcripts were sequenced. Method: immunoSEQ multiplex PCR; TCRdb's copy keeps in-frame clones and lacks some. The sample yields about 160,000 clones, approximately 8.1% seen once. Sample: central memory CD4+ T cells from blood. The receptors originated from a man aged 18 to 30 in good health.

This clone was seen a few times. The J gene is TRBJ1-1, the V gene TRBV28; D gene ambiguous. CDR3 length: 11 amino acids. Germline V gene lookup returns CDR1 MDHEN and CDR2 SYDVKM. V was trimmed by 7 bases and J by 2 bases, leaving 5 bases between them. CDR3 sequence: CASTFNTEAFF. The CDR3, as DNA: TGTGCCAGCACCTTTAACACTGAAGCTTTCTTT.

This clone was seen ten or more times. V gene TRBV5-1 combines with J gene TRBJ2-5; D unresolved. The V gene lost 0 bases and the J gene lost 5 bases, with 8 bases spanning the gap. CDR1 is SGHRS and CDR2 is YFSETQ in the germline V gene. This CDR3 has 13 amino acids. The CDR3 nucleotides are TGCGCCAGCAGCTTGGCAACTGAGGAGACCCAGTACTTC. Translation: CASSLATEETQYF.

This clone occurred many times. The chain couples TRBV4-2 to TRBJ2-6; tentatively, D is TRBD1 (5 bases). Germline assignment: CDR1 LGHNA and CDR2 YNFKEQ. Trimming shortened V by 1 base and J by 4 bases, and 11 bases separated the two germline ends. The CDR3 has 16 amino acids. The CDR3 loop is CASSQGSGQGANVLTF. The DNA for the CDR3 is TGTGCCAGCAGCCAAGGTTCAGGGCAAGGGGCCAACGTCCTGACTTTC.

This clone was seen repeatedly, ten times or more. The rearrangement uses TRBV7-2 and TRBJ2-7, with a tentative D call TRBD2 (5 bases). Germline V gives CDR1 SGHTA, CDR2 FQGNSA. This CDR3 is 14 amino acids long. V gave up 1 base and J gave up 4 bases, with 11 bases separating them. As DNA, the CDR3 is TGTGCCAGCAGCTTAGAAGCGGCCGATTACGAGCAGTACTTC. Translated, it gives CASSLEAADYEQYF.

This clone occurred a few times. The genes are TRBV7-2 and TRBJ2-7; TRBD1 matches at 8 bases. The ends lost 4 bases at V and 3 bases at J; junction bases unmatched: 8. The CDR3 loop spans 15 amino acids. The germline V gene encodes CDR1 SGHTA and CDR2 FQGNSA. The DNA of the CDR3 is TGTGCCAGCAGCTCACAAGCAGGGGGCAGCTACGAGCAGTACTTC. Protein product: CASSSQAGGSYEQYF.

This clone was observed a handful of times. This chain uses TRBV7-3 with TRBJ2-2; D may be TRBD2 (6 bases). The V gene lost 2 bases and the J gene lost 0 bases, with 10 bases spanning the gap. This CDR3 spans 16 amino acids. CDR1 SGHTA and CDR2 FQGTGA come from the germline V gene. CDR3 nucleotides: TGTGCCAGCAGCTTAGGGGGGAACGCGAACACCGGGGAGCTGTTTTTT. This gives the protein CASSLGGNANTGELFF.

The table lists this clone with a few counts. V usage is TRBV7-9 and J usage is TRBJ2-3; 11 bases are a match to TRBD2. Trimming removed 1 base from V and 0 bases from J; junction bases left unmatched: 3. The CDR3 covers 17 residues. The germline gives CDR1 SEHNR, CDR2 FQNEAQ (reference sequence). This chain's CDR3 is CASSLGRTSGSTDTQYF. The CDR3 DNA reads as TGTGCCAGCAGCTTAGGACGGACTAGCGGGAGCACAGATACGCAGTATTTT.

The CDR3, as DNA: TGCGCCAGCAGCCCCGGGATTCCGGTGGGAGGTGAAAAACTGTTTTTT. Amino acids: CASSPGIPVGGEKLFF. The chain recombines TRBV5-1 with TRBJ1-4; no clear D. The germline V and J ends were trimmed by 4 bases and 7 bases, with 20 bases remaining between them. Germline CDR1 reads SGHRS; CDR2 reads YFSETQ. The CDR3 is 16 amino acids. Based on the CDR3 plus reference TRBV5-1 and TRBJ1-4, the full variable domain is KAGVTQTPRYLIKTRGQQVTLSCSPISGHRSVSWYQQTPGQGLQFLFEYFSETQRNKGNFPGRFSGRQFSNSRSEMNVSTLELGDSALYLCASSPGIPVGGEKLFFGSGTQLSVL.

This clone was seen ten or more times. The chain couples TRBV6-5 to TRBJ2-5, with a possible D match to TRBD2 (5 bases). Germline lookup yields CDR1 MNHEY and CDR2 SVGAGI. V lost 0 bases and J 5 bases, leaving 10 bases between the germline ends. This CDR3 has 14 amino acids. The CDR3 DNA reads as TGTGCCAGCAGTTACTCAGGGAGCGGCGAGACCCAGTACTTC. Its translation is CASSYSGSGETQYF.

This clone showed up many times. V gene TRBV7-2 combines with J gene TRBJ1-2, with 8 bases that match TRBD1. This CDR3 has 14 amino acids. The germline gives CDR1 SGHTA, CDR2 FQGNSA. The V segment lost 0 bases and the J segment 8 bases; nucleotides outside the gene matches: 5. The CDR3 protein is CASSLASGGAGYTF. Written as DNA, the CDR3 is TGTGCCAGCAGCTTAGCCTCAGGGGGCGCGGGCTACACCTTC.

This clone was recorded only once. J is TRBJ1-6 and V is TRBV25-1; 9 nucleotides line up with TRBD1. The CDR3 is 16 amino acids. Germline V gene sequence: CDR1 MGHDK, CDR2 SYGVNS. The ends lost 5 bases at V and 3 bases at J; junction bases unmatched: 5. CDR3: CASSRTGGLYNSPLHF. The CDR3, as DNA: TGTGCCAGCAGTCGAACAGGGGGCCTCTATAATTCACCCCTCCACTTT.

V and J are TRBV5-1 and TRBJ2-2, with a possible D match to TRBD2 (6 bases). V was pared by 0 bases and J by 3 bases, with 15 bases between. CDR3 length: 17 residues. Germline values: CDR1 SGHRS, CDR2 YFSETQ. CDR3 protein: CASSLEGRGSDTGELFF. The CDR3, as DNA: TGCGCCAGCAGCTTGGAGGGACGGGGGTCGGACACCGGGGAGCTGTTTTTT.

This clone was counted ten times or more. The chain carries TRBV29-1 and TRBJ2-7; TRBD2 aligns across 10 bases. This CDR3 is built from 14 residues. Germline V gives CDR1 SQVTM, CDR2 ANQGSEA. Trimming removed 4 bases from V and 4 bases from J; junction bases left unmatched: 7. The CDR3 loop is CSVVSASGSYEQYF. The DNA of the CDR3 is TGCAGCGTTGTTTCGGCTAGCGGGAGTTACGAGCAGTACTTC.

This clone was observed at least ten times. J is TRBJ1-3 and V is TRBV5-4, with 7 bases aligning to TRBD1. The germline V gene encodes CDR1 SGHNT and CDR2 YYREEE (reference sequence). V was clipped by 3 bases and J by 4 bases; unmatched bases: 7. The CDR3 runs to 15 residues. Here the CDR3 DNA reads TGTGCCAGCAGCTCCGCGGGACAGTCCGGAAACACCATATATTTT. This sequence encodes CASSSAGQSGNTIYF.

This clone was observed a few times. The chain employs TRBV6-1 and TRBJ1-5; D is ambiguous. This CDR3 region has 15 residues. V was pared by 7 bases and J by 1 base, with 14 bases between. In germline, CDR1 is MNHNS, CDR2 SASEGT. As DNA, the CDR3 is TGTGCCAGCACGGAAGCCTACTGGAGCAATCAGCCCCAGCATTTT. As protein: CASTEAYWSNQPQHF.

This clone was detected a few times. The chain carries TRBV7-9 and TRBJ1-5; the D gene is possibly TRBD1 (5 bases). The CDR3 is 17 residues long. V dropped 3 bases and J dropped 5 bases, with 20 bases sitting between them. Germline CDR1 is SEHNR and CDR2 is FQNEAQ (reference sequence). CDR3 protein: CASSFTSGAGGDQPQHF. CDR3 nucleotides: TGTGCCAGCAGCTTCACCTCCGGGGCCGGGGGAGATCAGCCCCAGCATTTT.

V usage is TRBV29-1 and J usage is TRBJ2-5; perhaps TRBD2 as D (5 bases). V lost 0 bases, J lost 5 bases, and 13 bases lay in between. The germline gives CDR1 SQVTM, CDR2 ANQGSEA. The CDR3 contains 14 residues. The CDR3 DNA follows: TGCAGCGTTGAAGATCCTACCAGAGGGGAGACCCAGTACTTC. This codes for CSVEDPTRGETQYF. The full variable domain, completed using reference TRBV29-1 and TRBJ2-5, is SAVISQKPSRDICQRGTSLTIQCQVDSQVTMMFWYRQQPGQSLTLIATANQGSEATYESGFVIDKFPISRPNLTFSTLTVSNMSPEDSSIYLCSVEDPTRGETQYFGPGTRLLVL.

This clone was picked up a small number of times. The chain links TRBV27 to TRBJ2-5; 8 bases align to TRBD1. This CDR3 has 16 residues. Germline CDR1 and CDR2: MNHEY and SMNVEV (reference sequence). The V segment lost 6 bases and the J segment 5 bases; nucleotides outside the gene matches: 14. The CDR3 DNA reads TGTGCCAGCAGACGCGGGACAGGATGGGCCAAGGAGACCCAGTACTTC. This codes for CASRRGTGWAKETQYF.

With respect to this clone: This sample includes further DNA sequences coding for the same CDR3. V gene TRBV28 combines with J gene TRBJ2-7; TRBD1 matches at 7 bases. Trimming at V came to 6 bases and at J to 6 bases, leaving 11 bases not matched to a gene. The germline CDR1 and CDR2 sequences are MDHEN and SYDVKM. The CDR3 has 14 amino acids. The DNA for the CDR3 is TGTGCCAGCAGAAGAGATAGGGGGCACGGCGAGCAGTACTTC. Translating it yields CASRRDRGHGEQYF.

This clone was detected a few times. V and J are TRBV16 and TRBJ2-1; D gene uncertain. The ends were cut back, 1 base at V and 4 bases at J, with 5 bases in the middle. This CDR3 is built from 13 residues. From germline, CDR1 is KGHSY and CDR2 FQNENV. The CDR3 region has the DNA TGTGCCAGCAGCCAATTACAGTACAATGAGCAGTTCTTC. The encoded protein is CASSQLQYNEQFF.

The V call is TRBV19, the J call TRBJ2-1; the match to TRBD1 covers 7 bases. The CDR3 sequence is 15 residues long. The V gene's germline CDR1 is LNHDA and CDR2 SQIVND (reference sequence). With 4 bases clipped from V and 7 bases from J, the junction kept 10 bases outside the gene matches. The CDR3 reads CASSTDRVGRNEQFF. The CDR3, as DNA: TGTGCCAGTAGTACTGACAGGGTTGGGCGGAATGAGCAGTTCTTC.

The genes are TRBV30 and TRBJ2-5, with D tentatively TRBD1 (7 bases). The CDR3 consists of 15 residues. CDR1 and CDR2 (germline): GTSNPN, SVGIG (reference sequence). The V and J ends lost 0 bases and 4 bases respectively, with 15 bases between them. The CDR3 bases are TGTGCCTGGAGTGTACGCGGGCAGGGGGGAGAGACCCAGTACTTC. It yields the protein CAWSVRGQGGETQYF.

This clone came up a few times. V usage is TRBV30 and J usage is TRBJ2-7; tentatively, D is TRBD2 (6 bases). The germline V gene encodes CDR1 GTSNPN and CDR2 SVGIG (reference sequence). Trimming removed 3 bases from V and 4 bases from J, with 13 bases in between. The CDR3 runs 13 residues. In DNA, the CDR3 is TGTGCCTGGAGGCCGGGGACTGGATACGAGCAGTACTTC. Translated: CAWRPGTGYEQYF.

This clone was counted between two and nine times. The chain uses TRBV28 and TRBJ2-3; D is perhaps TRBD2 (6 bases). This CDR3 is built from 15 residues. Germline V gives CDR1 MDHEN, CDR2 SYDVKM. The ends were cut back, 5 bases at V and 4 bases at J, with 16 bases in the middle. CDR3 protein: CASSNWGRYADTQYF. CDR3 nucleotide sequence: TGTGCCAGCAGTAACTGGGGGAGGTACGCAGATACGCAGTATTTT.

This clone was seen a few times. The genes are TRBV7-9 and TRBJ2-1; TRBD2 matches 15 bases. V shed 8 bases, J shed 6 bases, and the junction held 2 bases outside the gene matches. Germline CDR1 reads SEHNR; CDR2 reads FQNEAQ (reference sequence). The CDR3 runs 14 residues. CDR3 sequence (DNA): TGTGCCAGCGGACTAGCGGGAGGGAGCAATGAGCAGTTCTTC. Translated, it gives CASGLAGGSNEQFF. The full variable domain, rest sourced from reference TRBV7-9 and TRBJ2-1, is DTGVSQNPRHKITKRGQNVTFRCDPISEHNRLYWYRQTLGQGPEFLTYFQNEAQLEKSRLLSDRFSAERPKGSFSTLEIQRTEQGDSAMYLCASGLAGGSNEQFFGPGTRLTVL.

V gene TRBV28 combines with J gene TRBJ2-7, with TRBD2 identical over 8 bases. Unmatched junction bases numbered 14, after V lost 10 bases and J lost 3 bases. Looked up from germline, CDR1 is MDHEN and CDR2 is SYDVKM. This CDR3 has 15 residues. In nucleotides, the CDR3 is TGTGCCACCGCGACTCTCAGCGGGAGTTTCTACGAGCAGTACTTC. Protein sequence: CATATLSGSFYEQYF. The whole variable domain, filled in from reference TRBV28 and TRBJ2-7, reads DVKVTQSSRYLVKRTGEKVFLECVQDMDHENMFWYRQDPGLGLRLIYFSYDVKMKEKGDIPEGYSVSREKKERFSLILESASTNQTSMYLCATATLSGSFYEQYFGPGTRLTVT.

The chain recombines TRBV6-1 with TRBJ2-1; 9 positions match TRBD1. CDR1 is MNHNS and CDR2 is SASEGT in the germline V gene. The V segment lost 4 bases and the J segment 4 bases; nucleotides outside the gene matches: 14. The CDR3 is 18 amino acids. The CDR3 loop reads CASSAVPGQGNSYNEQFF. The CDR3 DNA reads TGTGCCAGCAGTGCAGTCCCGGGACAGGGTAACTCTTACAATGAGCAGTTCTTC.